This T cell receptor (beta chain) derives from a study of molecular identifiers for immune sequencing clone quantification. Study conclusions and caveats: Clones carrying above 20 RNA copies accounted for over 99% of effector molecules, under 1% in naive cells.

Sorting defined naive CD8 T cells as CD8+CD4-CCR7+CD45RA+. Many counts were recorded for this clonotype. What it binds is unknown. Making the bulk TCR libraries relied on previously described methods and listed TCR primers. TCRdb recomputed calls from the PCR reads with MiXCR, one row per CDR3 protein. The sample contains hundreds of thousands of distinct CDR3 sequences, about 25% of which appear only once. The germline V gene has CDR1 DFQATT and CDR2 SNEGSKA (reference sequence). The J segment lost 7 bases and the V segment lost 5 bases, leaving 14 bases of the junction unmatched. CDR3 size: 15 residues.

This chain links TRBV20-1 with TRBJ2-7; 10 positions match TRBD1. Sequencing was carried out using naive CD8+ T cells from blood, with Jurkat cell RNA spiked in. Subset: FACS-sorted CD8+CD4-CCR7+CD45RA+ naive T cells. This sequence was found in a human donor in good health. Some libraries in this study had Jurkat cell RNA spiked in. This CDR3 is CSAQRGLGQGGEQYF. The CDR3, as DNA: TGCAGTGCTCAGAGGGGGCTAGGACAGGGGGGGGAGCAGTACTTC.